These T cell receptor beta chains were read from a single sample in a study of T cells in Graves' hyperthyroidism and ophthalmopathy. TCRdb ran MiXCR on the multiplex PCR reads and lists one entry per CDR3 protein. The profile shows 330,000 or so distinct CDR3 sequences, around 20% of them singletons. The material sequenced was blood. Source of these receptors: a man aged 45-60 years with Graves' ophthalmopathy. CDR3s include the opening cysteine and the closing phenylalanine or tryptophan. D genes are given only for firm matches. Clone size appears in some rows only: once, few, many, or a class for an expanded clone.

>15|TRBV6-5|-|TRBD2|TRBJ2-3
TGTGCCAGCAGTTACCAGCGGGAGAATCCATATACGCAGTATTTT
CASSYQRENPYTQYF
>13|TRBV15|few|TRBD1|TRBJ2-7
TGTGCCACCAGTGAAGGGACAGGGGACGAGCAGTACTTC
CATSEGTGDEQYF
>14|TRBV7-9|-|-|TRBJ1-2
TGTGCCAGCAGCCCCGGCGGGGGAGTACTAAGCTACACCTTC
CASSPGGGVLSYTF
>13|TRBV10-3|-|TRBD1|TRBJ1-4
TGTGCCATCAAGGGGGCGGGCAATGAAAAACTGTTTTTT
CAIKGAGNEKLFF
>15|TRBV20-1|many|TRBD2|TRBJ2-3
TGCAGTGCCACTCTGCTTAGCGGGACCACAGATACGCAGTATTTT
CSATLLSGTTDTQYF
>14|TRBV11-3|many|TRBD1|TRBJ2-1
TGTGCCAGCAGCTTACGGGACAGGGACAATGAGCAGTTCTTC
CASSLRDRDNEQFF
>13|TRBV20-1|many|TRBD1|TRBJ2-3
TGCAGTGCTAGGGACAGGGGAGCAGATACGCAGTATTTT
CSARDRGADTQYF
>16|TRBV7-8|many|-|TRBJ2-3
TGTGCCAGCAGCTCCTACCCAGCGGGTGGCACAGATACGCAGTATTTT
CASSSYPAGGTDTQYF
>15|TRBV29-1|-|TRBD2|TRBJ2-7
TGCAGCGTTGTAGGAGCCCTAGCGGGAGCCTACGAGCAGTACTTC
CSVVGALAGAYEQYF
>12|TRBV29-1|few|-|TRBJ2-3
TGCAGCGTTTTTCAGGGCGGAGATACGCAGTATTTT
CSVFQGGDTQYF
>16|TRBV5-6|-|TRBD2|TRBJ2-3
TGTGCCAGCAGCTTGGAAACTAGCGGGAGCACAGATACGCAGTATTTT
CASSLETSGSTDTQYF
>14|TRBV12-3/TRBV12-4|many|TRBD1|TRBJ1-2
TGTGCCAGCGGAGGGGACAGGGTTATCTATGGCTACACCTTC
CASGGDRVIYGYTF
>13|TRBV12-3/TRBV12-4|few|-|TRBJ1-2
TGTGCCAGCAACCTAGGAGCTAACTATGGCTACACCTTC
CASNLGANYGYTF
>15|TRBV14|-|TRBD1|TRBJ2-2
TGTGCCAGCAGCGGCAACAGGGGTAACACCGGGGAGCTGTTTTTT
CASSGNRGNTGELFF
>13|TRBV30|many|-|TRBJ1-5
TGTGCCTGGAGTGTAGGACCCAATCAGCCCCAGCATTTT
CAWSVGPNQPQHF
>12|TRBV13|-|-|TRBJ1-5
TGTGCCAGCAGTACCCGAGACGAGCCCCAGCATTTT
CASSTRDEPQHF
>14|TRBV20-1|few|-|TRBJ1-5
TGCAGTGCAAAGGTAGACTTTAGCAACCAGCCCCAGCATTTT
CSAKVDFSNQPQHF
>16|TRBV3-1|many|-|TRBJ2-3
TGTGCCAGCAGCCAAGAACCACTGACTAGCACAGATACGCAGTATTTT
CASSQEPLTSTDTQYF
>11|TRBV28|many|-|TRBJ2-7
TGTGCCAGCAGTTCGGTGAACAGGAAGTACTTC
CASSSVNRKYF
>14|TRBV27|-|TRBD2|TRBJ2-1
TGTGCCAGCAGTTTTGGGACTATATACAATGAGCAGTTCTTC
CASSFGTIYNEQFF
>15|TRBV18|-|TRBD1|TRBJ2-7
TGTGCCAGCTCACGAACGACAGGGTCCTCCTACGAGCAGTACTTC
CASSRTTGSSYEQYF
>13|TRBV5-6|-|-|TRBJ1-1
TGTGCCAGCAGCTCCATTCCCGGAGGAGAAGCTTTCTTT
CASSSIPGGEAFF
>16|TRBV28|-|TRBD1|TRBJ1-2
TGTGCCAGCAGTCGCATCGGGACAGGGGGCAACTATGGCTACACCTTC
CASSRIGTGGNYGYTF
>15|TRBV6-1|-|-|TRBJ1-4
TGTGCCAGCAGCTCAACGCCAGGGGCTAATGAAAAACTGTTTTTT
CASSSTPGANEKLFF
>15|TRBV27|many|-|TRBJ2-7
TGTGCCAGCAGTTTATCGGAAGGACAGACCTACGAGCAGTACTTC
CASSLSEGQTYEQYF
>16|TRBV5-5|few|TRBD1|TRBJ1-1
TGTGCCAGCAGCTCGACAGGGGGTATGGCGAACACTGAAGCTTTCTTT
CASSSTGGMANTEAFF
>17|TRBV24-1|many|TRBD2|TRBJ2-1
TGTGCCACCAGTGACGCGTTAGCGGGGTCTAACTACAATGAGCAGTTCTTC
CATSDALAGSNYNEQFF
>12|TRBV29-1|-|-|TRBJ2-2
TGCAGCGTTATAGGACCCACCGGGGAGCTGTTTTTT
CSVIGPTGELFF
>14|TRBV2|many|-|TRBJ2-5
TGTGCCAGCAGTGATTTGTCCTATCAAGGGACCCAGTACTTC
CASSDLSYQGTQYF
>16|TRBV15|-|-|TRBJ1-3
TGTGCCACCAGCAGCCAGACCCGTACCTCTGGAAACACCATATATTTT
CATSSQTRTSGNTIYF
>14|TRBV15|-|-|TRBJ2-5
TGTGCCACCAGCAGAGAGTCGACCCAAGAGACCCAGTACTTC
CATSRESTQETQYF
>16|TRBV11-2|many|-|TRBJ1-1
TGTGCCAGCAGCACACCTCTGGGGGGAATGAACACTGAAGCTTTCTTT
CASSTPLGGMNTEAFF
>15|TRBV27|few|-|TRBJ1-1
TGTGCCAGCAGTTTTTCGGGACAAATGAACACTGAAGCTTTCTTT
CASSFSGQMNTEAFF
>16|TRBV15|few|TRBD1|TRBJ2-7
TGTGCCACCAGCAGAGATTGGGACAGGGGGACCTACGAGCAGTACTTC
CATSRDWDRGTYEQYF
>16|TRBV27|-|TRBD1|TRBJ2-7
TGTGCCAGCAGTCCGGGGACAGGGAATATCGGTTACGAGCAGTACTTC
CASSPGTGNIGYEQYF
>16|TRBV7-8|-|TRBD2|TRBJ2-7
TGTGCCAGCAGCCCCGAGCGGGAGGTTCCCCTCTACGAGCAGTACTTC
CASSPEREVPLYEQYF
>15|TRBV28|few|-|TRBJ2-1
TGTGCCAGCAGTTTAGACACAACCTCCTACAATGAGCAGTTCTTC
CASSLDTTSYNEQFF
>17|TRBV12-3/TRBV12-4|many|-|TRBJ2-7
TGTGCCAGCAGTTTCCCCAAAAGCTCCGGCAATCGTTACGAGCAGTACTTC
CASSFPKSSGNRYEQYF
>12|TRBV27|-|-|TRBJ1-3
TGTGCCAGCATATTGTCTGGAAACACCATATATTTT
CASILSGNTIYF
>15|TRBV14|-|-|TRBJ2-5
TGTGCCAGCAGCCAGCTAAGGGGATCCCAAGAGACCCAGTACTTC
CASSQLRGSQETQYF
>12|TRBV3-1|-|-|TRBJ1-6
TGTGCCAGCAGCCAAGTGGCGTCACCCCTCCACTTT
CASSQVASPLHF
>11|TRBV28|-|-|TRBJ2-7
TGTGCCAGCCCAGGTTCCGATGGGCAGTACTTC
CASPGSDGQYF
>14|TRBV24-1|-|TRBD1|TRBJ1-1
TGTGCCACCAGTGCCCCAGGGGGCCACACTGAAGCTTTCTTT
CATSAPGGHTEAFF